This TCR beta chain was profiled in a study of cytomegalovirus exposure and HLA in healthy donors. 60 Vbeta and 13 Jbeta primers were used in PCR. Some clones are missing from TCRdb's copy, which holds only in-frame ones; the method was immunoSEQ multiplex PCR. Of over 130,000 clones detected, about 80% appear once; the ten largest clones hold roughly 1.4%. V lost 5 bases and J lost 5, with 21 bases in between. Germline V gene lookup returns CDR1 SGHVS and CDR2 FQNEAQ. The CDR3 covers 16 residues. In its sample, this clone was seen once. V usage is TRBV7-8 and J usage is TRBJ2-5; D is perhaps TRBD1 (5 bases). Sequencing used PBMCs. This TCR came from a man under 40 in good health and CMV-seropositive. CDR3 in amino acids: CASSLGARGYRETQYF. CDR3 in DNA: TGTGCCAGCAGCCTCGGAGCTAGGGGCTACAGGGAGACCCAGTACTTC.